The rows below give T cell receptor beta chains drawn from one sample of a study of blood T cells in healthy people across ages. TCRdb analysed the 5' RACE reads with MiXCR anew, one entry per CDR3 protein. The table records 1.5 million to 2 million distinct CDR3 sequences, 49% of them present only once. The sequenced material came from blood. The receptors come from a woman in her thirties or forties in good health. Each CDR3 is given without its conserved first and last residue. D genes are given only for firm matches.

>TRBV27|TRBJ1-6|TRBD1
ASSSRDRGNSPLH
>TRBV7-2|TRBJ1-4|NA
ASSPFQGREKLF
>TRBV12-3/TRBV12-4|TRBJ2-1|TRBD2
ASSPQASGGSSYNEQF
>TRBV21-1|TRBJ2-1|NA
ASSNPPGLAGNSYNEQF
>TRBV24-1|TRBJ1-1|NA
ATRGVGGATEAF
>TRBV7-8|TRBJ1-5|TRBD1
ASSLDRGTQPQH
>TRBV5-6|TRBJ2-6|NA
ASTTWSSGANVLT
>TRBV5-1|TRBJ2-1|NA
ASSLASPGVHEQF
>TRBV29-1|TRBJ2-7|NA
SAVAAYAYEQY
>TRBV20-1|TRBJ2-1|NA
SALMGGAGDEQF
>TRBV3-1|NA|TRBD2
ASSASGGPGETQY
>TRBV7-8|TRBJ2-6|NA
ASSLAPIWSLSGANVLT
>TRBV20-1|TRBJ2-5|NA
SSFLAEQETQY
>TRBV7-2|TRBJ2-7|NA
ASSTQTSLNEQY
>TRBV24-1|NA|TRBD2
ATSRGGSLETQY
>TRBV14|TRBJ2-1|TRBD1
ASSQPGTGGPRPYEQF
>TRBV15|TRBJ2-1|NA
ATSRAPAGPSWALEQF
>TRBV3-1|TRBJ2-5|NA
ASSQEILETQY
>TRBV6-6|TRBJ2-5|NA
ASSYGLFQETQY
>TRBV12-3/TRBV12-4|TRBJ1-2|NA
ASRPPGWNYGYT
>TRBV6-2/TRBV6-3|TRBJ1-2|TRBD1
ASSYYGQGARGYT
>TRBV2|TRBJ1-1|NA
ASSEASAGEAF
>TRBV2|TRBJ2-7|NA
ASSVPIGGNSYEQY
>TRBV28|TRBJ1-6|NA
ASVPAGKYNSPLH
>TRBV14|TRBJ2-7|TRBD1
ASSQDRSTGGFTYEQY
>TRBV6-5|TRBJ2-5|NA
ASSYYQTGQETQY
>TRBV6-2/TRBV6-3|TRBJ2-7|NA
AKTDYEQY
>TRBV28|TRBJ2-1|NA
ASSLLVSYNEQF
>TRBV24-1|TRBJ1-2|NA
ATSDFRGGGYT
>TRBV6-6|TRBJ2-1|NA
ASNFRDEQF
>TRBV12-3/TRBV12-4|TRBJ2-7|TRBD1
ASSLARGTGTYEQY
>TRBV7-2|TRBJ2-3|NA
ASSLVPLDTQY
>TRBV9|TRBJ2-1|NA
ASSVEESSYNEQF
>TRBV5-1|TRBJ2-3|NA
ASSLDRFPDTQY
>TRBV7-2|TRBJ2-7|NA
ASSLGMVGRLGEQY
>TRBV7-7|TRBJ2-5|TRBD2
ASSLGQGLAGRQETQY
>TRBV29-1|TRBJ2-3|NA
SVEVRSRDKSDTQY
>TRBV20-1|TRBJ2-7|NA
SASSPRLMTYEQY
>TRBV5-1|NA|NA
ASSTGDLQETQY
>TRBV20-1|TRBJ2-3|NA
SALTGPTGETQY
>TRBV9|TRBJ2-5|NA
ASSVQGTQETQY
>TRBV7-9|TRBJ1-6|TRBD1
ASSFSAGTGNSPLH
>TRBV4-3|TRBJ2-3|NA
ASSQVEASVFGDTQY
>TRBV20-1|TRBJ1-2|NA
SARGSVANYGYT
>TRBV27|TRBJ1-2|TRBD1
ASSHQATGNYGYT
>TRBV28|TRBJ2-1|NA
ASRRRVGYNEQF
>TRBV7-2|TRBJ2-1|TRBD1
ASSLITTGIGEQF
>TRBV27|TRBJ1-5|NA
ASSLTPHQPQH
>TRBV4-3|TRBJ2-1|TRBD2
ASSQKAGGNEQF
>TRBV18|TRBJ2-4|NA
ASSIQNMGAKNIQY
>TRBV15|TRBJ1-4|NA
ATSSPGARGEKLF
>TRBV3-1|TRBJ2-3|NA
ASSQSVANTDTQY
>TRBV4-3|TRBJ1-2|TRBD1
ASSQDQTGYGYT
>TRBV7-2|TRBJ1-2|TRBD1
ASSRGGQGGYGYT
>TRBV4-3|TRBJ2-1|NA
ASSQDPLSDNEQF